This T cell receptor beta chain was sequenced for a study of T cell responses to AZD1222 COVID-19 vaccine. Using immunoSEQ multiplex PCR, the repertoire was profiled, and TCRdb retains in-frame clones only, with some absent. The table lists 70,000 to 95,000 clones, around 81% of them singletons, with approximately 22% in the top ten. Whole-study results and caveats: The study found Spike-specific TCR breadth and depth rose after two AZD1222 doses.

As to this clone: As yet, its antigen is unknown.

The CDR3 runs to 12 residues. From germline, CDR1 is SGHKS and CDR2 YYEKEE (reference sequence). V lost 0 bases and J lost 10, with 8 bases in between. The sequence came from an adult in good health. The rearrangement uses TRBV5-5 and TRBJ2-1; possible D gene TRBD1, 5 bases. Sequencing was performed on peripheral blood, taken on day 0 of AZD1222 vaccination. The CDR3 bases are TGTGCCAGCAGCTTGGATAGGGGAGAGCAGTTCTTC. Translating gives CASSLDRGEQFF.